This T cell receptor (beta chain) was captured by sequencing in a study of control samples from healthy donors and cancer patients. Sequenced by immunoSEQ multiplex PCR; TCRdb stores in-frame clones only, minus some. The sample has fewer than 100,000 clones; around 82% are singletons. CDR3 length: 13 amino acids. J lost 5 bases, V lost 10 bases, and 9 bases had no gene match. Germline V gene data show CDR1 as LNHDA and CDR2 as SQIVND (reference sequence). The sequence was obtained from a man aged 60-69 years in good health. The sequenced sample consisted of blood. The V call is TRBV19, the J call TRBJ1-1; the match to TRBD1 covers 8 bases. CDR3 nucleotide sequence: TGTGCCATCGGGGGGCAGGGGGCTACTGAAGCTTTCTTT. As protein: CAIGGQGATEAFF.